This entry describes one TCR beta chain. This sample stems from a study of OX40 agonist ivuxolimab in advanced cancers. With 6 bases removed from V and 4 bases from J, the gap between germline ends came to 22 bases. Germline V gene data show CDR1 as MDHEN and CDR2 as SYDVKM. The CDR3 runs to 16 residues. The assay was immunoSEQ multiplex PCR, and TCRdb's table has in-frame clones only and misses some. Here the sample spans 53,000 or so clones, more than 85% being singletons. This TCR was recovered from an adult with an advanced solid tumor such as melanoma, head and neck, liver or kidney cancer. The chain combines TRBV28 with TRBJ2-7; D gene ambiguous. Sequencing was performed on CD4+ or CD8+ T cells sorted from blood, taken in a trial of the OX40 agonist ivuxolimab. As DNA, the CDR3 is TGTGCCAGCAGCCCCCCAGTAGGTAGAAAGGAATACGAGCAGTACTTC. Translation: CASSPPVGRKEYEQYF.